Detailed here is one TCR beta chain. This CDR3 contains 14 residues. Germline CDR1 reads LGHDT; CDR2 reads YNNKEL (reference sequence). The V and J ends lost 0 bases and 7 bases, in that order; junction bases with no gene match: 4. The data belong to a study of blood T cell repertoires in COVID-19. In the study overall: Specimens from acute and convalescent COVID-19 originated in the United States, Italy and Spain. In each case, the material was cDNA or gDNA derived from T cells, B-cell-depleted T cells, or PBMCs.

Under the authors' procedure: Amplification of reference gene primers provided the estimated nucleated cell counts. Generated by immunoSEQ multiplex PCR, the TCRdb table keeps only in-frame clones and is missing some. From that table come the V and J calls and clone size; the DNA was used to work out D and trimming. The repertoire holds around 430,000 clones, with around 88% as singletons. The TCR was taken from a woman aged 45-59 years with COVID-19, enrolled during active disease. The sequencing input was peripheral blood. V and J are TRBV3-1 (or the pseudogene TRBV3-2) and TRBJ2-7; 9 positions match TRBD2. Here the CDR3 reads CASSQESLAGEQYF. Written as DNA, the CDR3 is TGTGCCAGCAGCCAAGAAAGTCTAGCGGGGGAGCAGTACTTC.